This section outlines one T cell receptor (beta chain) sequence together with its context. The entry originates in a study of Ad26.COV2.S vaccination and SARS-CoV-2 variants. Treatment indicated: some 20 received Ad26.COV2.S at low or high dose, single or two shots; about 5 received placebo; per-sample allocation not given. Day 63 after the first vaccine or placebo injection was the time point for sampling. TCRdb's table, derived via immunoSEQ multiplex PCR, lists solely in-frame clones and lacks some. This sample yields 300,000 to 400,000 clones, of which 70% to 90% are seen a single time; roughly 2% belongs to the top ten. There are 15 residues in the CDR3. V was trimmed by 0 bases and J by 0 bases, leaving 7 bases between them. Germline CDR1 and CDR2: SGHRS and YFSETQ.

Specimen: peripheral blood, collected in a trial of Ad26.COV2.S vaccine versus placebo. The chain has TRBV5-1 and TRBJ1-5; D ambiguous. This sequence was found in a person between 18 and 65 years old who received the Ad26.COV2.S COVID-19 vaccine or a placebo. The CDR3 DNA follows: TGCGCCAGCAGCTTGGAGCCGCATAGCAATCAGCCCCAGCATTTT. Translated: CASSLEPHSNQPQHF.